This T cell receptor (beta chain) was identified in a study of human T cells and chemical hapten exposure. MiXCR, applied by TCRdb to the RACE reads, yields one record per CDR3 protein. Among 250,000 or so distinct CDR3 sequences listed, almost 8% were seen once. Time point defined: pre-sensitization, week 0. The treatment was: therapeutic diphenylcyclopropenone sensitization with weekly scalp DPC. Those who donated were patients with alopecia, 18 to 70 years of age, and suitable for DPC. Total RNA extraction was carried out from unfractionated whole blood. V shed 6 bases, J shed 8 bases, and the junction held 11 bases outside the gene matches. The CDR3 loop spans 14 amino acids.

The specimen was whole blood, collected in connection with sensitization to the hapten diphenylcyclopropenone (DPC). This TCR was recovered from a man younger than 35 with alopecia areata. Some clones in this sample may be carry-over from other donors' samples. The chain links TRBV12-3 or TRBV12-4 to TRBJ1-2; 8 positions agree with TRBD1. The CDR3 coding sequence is TGTGCCAGCAGATTCGGACAGGGCGTAGGGGGCTACACCTTC. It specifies CASRFGQGVGGYTF.